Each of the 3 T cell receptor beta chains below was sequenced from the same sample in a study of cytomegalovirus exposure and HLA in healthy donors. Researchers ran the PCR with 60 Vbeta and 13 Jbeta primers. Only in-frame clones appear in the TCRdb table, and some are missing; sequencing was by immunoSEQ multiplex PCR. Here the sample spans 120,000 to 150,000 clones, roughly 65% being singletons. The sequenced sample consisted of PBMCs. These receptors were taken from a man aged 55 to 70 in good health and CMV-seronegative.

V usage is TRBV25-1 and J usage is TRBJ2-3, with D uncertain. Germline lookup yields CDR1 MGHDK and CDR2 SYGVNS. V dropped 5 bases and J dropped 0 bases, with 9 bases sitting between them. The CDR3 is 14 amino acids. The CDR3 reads CASSPRPSTDTQYF. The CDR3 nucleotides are TGTGCCAGCAGTCCGCGGCCTAGCACAGATACGCAGTATTTT.

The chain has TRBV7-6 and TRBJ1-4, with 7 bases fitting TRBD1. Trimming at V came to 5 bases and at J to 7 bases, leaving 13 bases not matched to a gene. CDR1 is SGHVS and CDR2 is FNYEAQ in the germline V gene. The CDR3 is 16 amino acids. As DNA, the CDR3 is TGTGCCAGCAGCCCCCGACAGGGTGGCTTCGGTGAAAAACTGTTTTTT. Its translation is CASSPRQGGFGEKLFF.

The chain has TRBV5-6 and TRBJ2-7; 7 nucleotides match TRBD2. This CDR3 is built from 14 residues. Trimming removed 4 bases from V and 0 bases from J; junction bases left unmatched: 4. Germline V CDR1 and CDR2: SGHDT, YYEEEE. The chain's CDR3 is CASSRLAGSYEQYF. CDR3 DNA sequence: TGTGCCAGCAGCAGATTAGCGGGCTCCTACGAGCAGTACTTC.